A single T cell receptor beta chain is shown here with its context. Its matching antigen is unknown. The sample comes from a study of cytomegalovirus exposure and HLA in healthy donors. The study ran its PCR with 60 Vbeta and 13 Jbeta primers. Using immunoSEQ multiplex PCR, the repertoire was profiled, and TCRdb retains in-frame clones only, with some absent. The sample holds some 160,000 clones; 75% to 90% are singletons and the top ten take under 2.5%. The CDR3 totals 14 residues. The germline CDR1 and CDR2 sequences are MNHEY and SMNVEV (reference sequence). Study-level points and caveats: In vitro testing confirmed a few CMV-associated chains as specific for CMV antigens. When analyzed later, the rates of TCR association showed variation by HLA locus, with DRB1 the most and HLA-C the fewest. TCR beta sequences reportedly predicted most subjects' HLA-A and HLA-B alleles accurately.

The gene calls are TRBV27 and TRBJ2-5; tentative D call: TRBD2 (6 bases). The DNA end is more similar to TRBJ2-7, so the J call may be wrong. The material sequenced was PBMCs. The TCR originated in a woman under 30 in good health and CMV-seronegative. CDR3 residues: CASSLAGSSYEQYF. The CDR3 DNA is TGTGCCAGCAGTTTGGCGGGGAGCTCCTACGAGCAGTACTTC.